The rows below give T cell receptor beta chains drawn from one sample of a study of T cell repertoires in cytomegalovirus infection. TCRdb reanalysed the reads using MiXCR and keeps one entry per CDR3 protein. Of 200,000 to 300,000 distinct CDR3 sequences listed, roughly an eighth were seen once; the top ten hold roughly 8.9%. The sample was PBMCs. These receptor sequences come from a human donor in good health (CMV status not recorded). Some clones in this sample may be carry-over from other donors' samples. Both conserved end residues are part of each CDR3. The D gene is left open where the match is weak. The size field is filled for only some rows; it gives once, few, many or a size class.

.,.,TRBV5-5,TRBJ2-1,CASSLWVGGNEQFF,TGTGCCAGCAGCTTGTGGGTAGGGGGAAATGAGCAGTTCTTC
.,few,TRBV4-1,TRBJ1-1,CASSQRTEFTEAFF,TGCGCCAGCAGCCAGAGGACAGAGTTCACTGAAGCTTTCTTT
.,few,TRBV6-6,TRBJ2-4,CASSTRESAIQYF,TGTGCCAGCAGTACCAGGGAGTCGGCCATTCAGTACTTC
.,many,TRBV7-2,TRBJ1-2,CASSLPRGGNGYTF,TGTGCCAGCAGCTTACCCCGCGGGGGGAATGGCTACACCTTC
TRBD1,many,TRBV7-3,TRBJ2-1,CASSFSAGTGAVNEQFF,TGTGCCAGCAGCTTTTCGGCGGGGACAGGGGCGGTCAATGAGCAGTTCTTC
TRBD1,.,TRBV20-1,TRBJ2-3,CSARTGGLAQYF,TGCAGTGCCCGGACAGGGGGCCTTGCGCAGTATTTT
.,.,TRBV28,TRBJ2-7,CASSLWGLWYEQYF,TGTGCCAGCAGTTTGTGGGGTTTATGGTACGAGCAGTACTTC
.,few,TRBV6-2/TRBV6-3,TRBJ2-1,CASSYRRGGIYNEQFF,TGTGCCAGCAGTTACAGGCGGGGAGGTATCTACAATGAGCAGTTCTTC
.,many,TRBV6-5,TRBJ2-2,CASRSGPTLGAGELFF,TGTGCCAGCCGATCCGGGCCTACTCTGGGGGCCGGGGAGCTGTTTTTT
.,many,TRBV28,TRBJ2-3,CASSIPRTLTDTQYF,TGTGCCAGCAGTATACCACGGACCCTCACAGATACGCAGTATTTT
TRBD1,few,TRBV23-1,TRBJ2-5,CASSQSSGQQETQYF,TGCGCCAGCAGTCAATCCTCGGGACAGCAAGAGACCCAGTACTTC
.,.,TRBV2,TRBJ2-3,CASGKDSAQSTDTQYF,TGTGCCAGCGGCAAAGACAGCGCACAAAGCACAGATACGCAGTATTTT
.,.,TRBV5-1,TRBJ2-1,CASSLDTPQDEQFF,TGCGCCAGCAGCTTGGATACTCCACAGGATGAGCAGTTCTTC
TRBD2,.,TRBV6-5,TRBJ2-3,CASSGGASTDTQYF,TGTGCCAGTTCCGGGGGGGCTAGCACAGATACGCAGTATTTT
.,few,TRBV20-1,TRBJ2-2,CSASGVLTGELFF,TGCAGTGCGTCGGGGGTCCTCACCGGGGAGCTGTTTTTT
.,many,TRBV12-3/TRBV12-4,TRBJ2-1,CASTRQGGAYNEQFF,TGTGCCAGCACCCGGCAGGGGGGAGCCTACAATGAGCAGTTCTTC
.,many,TRBV7-9,TRBJ2-7,CASSPSGARDEQYF,TGTGCCAGCAGCCCGTCCGGGGCCAGGGACGAGCAGTACTTC
TRBD1,many,TRBV7-2,TRBJ1-2,CASSQAPGTGARYTF,TGTGCCAGCAGCCAAGCCCCCGGGACAGGGGCCCGCTACACCTTC
TRBD1,few,TRBV20-1,TRBJ1-1,CSARAGTGGIMAFF,TGCAGTGCTAGAGCCGGGACAGGGGGCATTATGGCTTTCTTT
TRBD1,few,TRBV29-1,TRBJ2-5,CSVAPGQGLETQYF,TGCAGCGTAGCACCGGGACAGGGTTTAGAGACCCAGTACTTC
TRBD2,many,TRBV4-3,TRBJ2-4,CASSQGTSGDINIQYF,TGCGCCAGCAGCCAAGGGACTAGCGGGGATATAAACATTCAGTACTTC
.,many,TRBV4-2,TRBJ2-1,CASSPPGHNEQFF,TGTGCCAGCAGCCCCCCAGGTCACAATGAGCAGTTCTTC
TRBD1,.,TRBV20-1,TRBJ2-7,CSAALGQGAREQYF,TGCAGTGCTGCCCTTGGACAGGGGGCGCGGGAGCAGTACTTC
.,.,TRBV4-2,TRBJ2-3,CASSQDSGSTDTQYF,TGTGCCAGCAGCCAAGATTCGGGGAGCACAGATACGCAGTATTTT
TRBD1,many,TRBV5-4,TRBJ1-1,CASSFGTGIMNTEAFF,TGTGCCAGCAGCTTTGGGACAGGGATTATGAACACTGAAGCTTTCTTT
.,.,TRBV29-1,TRBJ1-1,CSVDGPGLGTEAFF,TGCAGCGTTGACGGACCAGGGTTGGGCACTGAAGCTTTCTTT
TRBD1,.,TRBV9,TRBJ2-5,CASSVDRGFQETQYF,TGTGCCAGCAGCGTAGACAGGGGGTTCCAAGAGACCCAGTACTTC
TRBD1,few,TRBV2,TRBJ2-6,CASNPQGANSGANVLTF,TGTGCCAGCAATCCACAGGGGGCTAACTCTGGGGCCAACGTCCTGACTTTC